The rows below give T cell receptor beta chains drawn from one sample of a study of T cell responses to AZD1222 COVID-19 vaccine. TCRdb's table, derived via immunoSEQ multiplex PCR, lists solely in-frame clones and lacks some. The repertoire holds approximately 69,000 clones, with 70% to 90% as singletons. The sample consisted of peripheral blood, taken 28 days after the second AZD1222 dose. Receptor source: an adult who received the AZD1222 COVID-19 vaccine. CDR3s include the opening cysteine and the closing phenylalanine or tryptophan. The D gene is left open where the match is weak. A row's size may be missing; if present it is once, few, many or a size class.

clone size,J gene,V gene,D gene,CDR3 protein,CDR3 DNA
NA,TRBJ1-2,TRBV2,NA,CASSGYRGFNYGYTF,TGTGCCAGCAGTGGCTATCGGGGATTTAACTATGGCTACACCTTC
NA,TRBJ1-3,TRBV7-6,NA,CASSLEARGPLQGTTIYF,TGTGCCAGCAGCTTAGAGGCCAGGGGCCCGCTGCAAGGTACCACCATATATTTT
NA,TRBJ1-2,TRBV5-1,NA,CASSLGGTDYGYTF,TGCGCCAGCAGCTTGGGTGGAACTGATTATGGCTACACCTTC
NA,TRBJ2-2,TRBV4-2,NA,CASSQDRKVWRSGGELFF,TGTGCCAGCAGCCAAGATCGGAAGGTCTGGCGGAGTGGCGGGGAGCTGTTTTTT
NA,TRBJ1-1,TRBV6-5,NA,CASSYHANTEAFF,TGTGCCAGCAGTTACCACGCGAACACTGAAGCTTTCTTT
NA,TRBJ2-7,TRBV4-1,NA,CASSQGSSEQYF,TGCGCCAGCAGCCAAGGCTCGAGCGAGCAGTACTTC
NA,TRBJ1-3,TRBV14,NA,CASSLRPGGNTIYF,TGTGCCAGCAGCCTTCGACCGGGGGGAAACACCATATATTTT
NA,TRBJ2-2,TRBV18,TRBD2,CASSPTSGGTNTGELFF,TGTGCCAGCTCACCAACTAGCGGGGGGACGAACACCGGGGAGCTGTTTTTT
few,TRBJ1-2,TRBV28,TRBD1,CASRDRGIGVGQGARGYTF,TGTGCCAGCAGAGATAGGGGGATAGGTGTCGGACAGGGGGCTAGAGGCTACACCTTC
NA,TRBJ1-1,TRBV27,NA,CASSLLQNLNTEAFF,TGTGCCAGCAGTTTACTACAAAACCTGAACACTGAAGCTTTCTTT